This T cell receptor (beta chain) was captured in a study of beta chain features in type 1 diabetes (dated by TCRdb to 2016 to 2018). Notes on the research overall: Mean age, gender distribution, total cell number and subset yield were not different between patients and healthy donors. A total of approximately 110,000,000 sorted cells were examined across all samples, and a strong correlation was observed between cell number per subset and RNA yield. In the study, TCRB repertoires of sorted circulating CD4+ T cell subsets from recently diagnosed type 1 diabetes patients were compared with those of matched healthy donors. Naive and central memory subsets were obtained from all 30 or so donors, but regulatory and stem cell-like memory subsets were isolated from only 8 patients and 8 healthy donors. The research as a whole found: Only small numbers of individuals were included in the HLA sub-analyses, which left unresolved whether HLA type had any influence on TCRB rearrangement. The naive, central memory and regulatory TCRB repertoires appeared to resemble one another more closely among patients than among healthy donors. PCR may preferentially amplify shorter templates, but because patient and control samples were amplified and corrected together, any resulting skew would affect both groups equally. A moderate but significant shortening of TCRB CDR3 length was observed in type 1 diabetes patients in all four CD4+ subsets. Because cDNA was sequenced instead of genomic DNA, activated cells with high expression could be over-represented, although the groups did not differ in activation or CD3 levels. At VDJ recombination sites, patients with type 1 diabetes made fewer insertions and deleted more nucleotides, a pattern implying thymic rearrangement abnormalities.

From each donor, a single peripheral blood sample of approximately 110 mL on average was drawn into heparinised tubes. A BD FACSAria II was used to sort naive, central memory, regulatory and stem cell-like memory CD4+ T cells with a panel that included CD45RO, CCR7, CD25, CD127, CD95 and CD27. Every sorted population had a purity above 95%. PBMCs were separated immediately by Lymphoprep density gradient centrifugation and were stained directly, without being cultured. So that batch effects would be minimized, each experiment stained and sorted samples in pairs, pairing one healthy donor with one patient. Of note for this clone: There is no known antigen for this receptor. No much larger clone is present one base from it, and per-base qualities are unavailable.

The High Capacity cDNA Reverse Transcription Kit was used to reverse transcribe all of the isolated RNA, meaning that expressed TCRB transcripts were what got sequenced. Deep immunoSEQ sequencing was performed on naive, central memory and regulatory T cell samples, with an average of roughly 3.3 million total reads per sample. Sorted cells were lysed in RLT buffer, and RNA was extracted using DNase-treated RNeasy Micro or Mini kits according to cell number. Each cell subset was processed separately to prevent cross-contamination, with patient and healthy donor samples processed together. The immunoSEQ multiplex PCR was used to amplify TCRB sequences from cDNA, generating 87-bp fragments that spanned the CDR3 region. Amplicons were sequenced on the Illumina HiSeq platform. The authors' analysis ran thus. PCR bias was computationally corrected using synthetic template baselines, reads within Hamming distance 2 were collapsed, and singletons that could not be merged were discarded. Reads were aligned against IMGT to assign V, D and J genes, CDR3 length and insertions or deletions at six rearrangement sites. Within each subset, clonotype counts were normalized to sorted cell number, and only after that were true diversity and Gini coefficients computed with the tcR R package. The overlap coefficient, calculated on TCRB nucleotide sequences, was used to measure repertoire sharing. As a proxy for the pre-selection repertoire, out-of-frame TCRB sequences from naive cells were analyzed. TCRdb re-hosts the immuneACCESS table, in-frame sequences only. Its copies lack some clones; in the studies checked, an unresolved V gene accounts for under half of them, and the cause for the rest is not known. That table gives V, J and clone size, and the DNA gave D and trimming. In all, the sample holds roughly 350,000 clones, and approximately 10% of those were seen once. The top ten clones comprise 0.015% of the sample.

The CDR1 and CDR2 encoded by the germline V gene (reference sequence) are SEHNR and FQNEAQ. V loses 5 bases at its end and J loses 1 base; junction bases beyond the gene matches: 8. Measured from the cysteine to the phenylalanine, the CDR3 is 16 residues long. Only the CDR3 portion is preserved as DNA: 48 bases, with reading frame beginning at the first base. The chain is made from TRBV7-9 and TRBJ1-3; TRBD1 matches 7 bases in the middle. Specimen: naive CD4+ T cells from blood. The sample's cell subset or site label, in plain terms: true naive CD4+ T cells. The sequence came from a young woman in good health. The DNA sequence reads TGTGCCAGCAGCATCCGGGACAGTTTATCTGGAAACACCATATATTTT. Its coded protein is CASSIRDSLSGNTIYF. The full variable domain, with segments outside the CDR3 supplied by the reference TRBV7-9 and TRBJ1-3 proteins, appears as DTGVSQNPRHKITKRGQNVTFRCDPISEHNRLYWYRQTLGQGPEFLTYFQNEAQLEKSRLLSDRFSAERPKGSFSTLEIQRTEQGDSAMYLCASSIRDSLSGNTIYFGEGSWLTVV.